This T cell receptor (beta chain) is from a study of blood T cell repertoires in COVID-19. On the study more broadly: Spain, Italy and the United States supplied samples that represented acute and convalescent COVID-19. PBMCs, B-cell-depleted T cells, or T cells provided the cDNA or gDNA that made up the material.

Study processing details: Amplified reference gene primers provided the basis for estimating nucleated cell counts. Data came from immunoSEQ multiplex PCR; TCRdb stores just in-frame clones and leaves some out. V and J calls and clone size are copied from that table; D and trimming were computed from the DNA. The sample holds 200,000 to 300,000 clones, roughly nine tenths seen once. The germline V gene has CDR1 MDHEN and CDR2 SYDVKM. The V end was cut by 2 bases, the J end by 6 bases, with 17 bases between. The CDR3 loop spans 16 amino acids. Two negative PCRs, clearance, or symptom resolution characterized the recovered Cohort 3 donors.

The rearrangement joins TRBV28 to TRBJ2-1; a weak D match, TRBD2 (5 bases). The material sequenced was PBMCs or T cells enriched from blood (not recorded which). This receptor was obtained from a woman between 18 and 30 years old who had recovered from COVID-19. The CDR3 here is CASSLGRWASSNEQFF. CDR3 sequence (DNA): TGTGCCAGCAGTTTAGGTCGGTGGGCTAGCTCCAATGAGCAGTTCTTC.